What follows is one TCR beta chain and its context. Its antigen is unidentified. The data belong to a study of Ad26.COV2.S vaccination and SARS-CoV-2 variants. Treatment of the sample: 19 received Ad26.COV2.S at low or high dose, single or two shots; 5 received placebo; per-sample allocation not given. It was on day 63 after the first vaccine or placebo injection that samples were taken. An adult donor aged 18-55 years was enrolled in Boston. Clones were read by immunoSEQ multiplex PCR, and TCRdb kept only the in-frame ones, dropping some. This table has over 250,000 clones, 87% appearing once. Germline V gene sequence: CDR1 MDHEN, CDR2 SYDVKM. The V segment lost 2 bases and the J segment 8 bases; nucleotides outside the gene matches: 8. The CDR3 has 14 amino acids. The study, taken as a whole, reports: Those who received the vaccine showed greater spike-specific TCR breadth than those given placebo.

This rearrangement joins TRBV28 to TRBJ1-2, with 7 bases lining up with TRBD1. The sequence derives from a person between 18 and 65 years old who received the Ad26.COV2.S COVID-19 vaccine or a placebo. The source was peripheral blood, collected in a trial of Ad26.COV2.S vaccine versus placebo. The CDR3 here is CASSLVGGAWGYTF. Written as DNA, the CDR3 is TGTGCCAGCAGTTTAGTAGGGGGCGCCTGGGGCTACACCTTC.